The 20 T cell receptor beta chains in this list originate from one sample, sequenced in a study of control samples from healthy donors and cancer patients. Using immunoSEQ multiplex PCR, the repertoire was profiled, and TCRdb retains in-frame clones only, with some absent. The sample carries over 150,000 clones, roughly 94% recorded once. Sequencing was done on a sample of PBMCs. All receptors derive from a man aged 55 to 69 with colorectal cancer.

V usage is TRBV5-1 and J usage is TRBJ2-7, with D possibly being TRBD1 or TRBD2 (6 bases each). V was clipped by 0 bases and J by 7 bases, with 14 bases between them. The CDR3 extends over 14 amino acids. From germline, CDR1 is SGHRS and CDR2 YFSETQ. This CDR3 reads CASSLGQEGGEQYF. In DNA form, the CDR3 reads TGCGCCAGCAGCTTGGGACAGGAAGGGGGGGAGCAGTACTTC.

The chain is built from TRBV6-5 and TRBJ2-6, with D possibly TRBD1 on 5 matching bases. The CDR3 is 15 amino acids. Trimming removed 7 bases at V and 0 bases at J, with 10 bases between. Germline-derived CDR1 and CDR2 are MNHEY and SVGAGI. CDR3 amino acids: CASNDRGSGANVLTF. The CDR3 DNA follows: TGTGCCAGCAACGACAGAGGCTCTGGGGCCAACGTCCTGACTTTC.

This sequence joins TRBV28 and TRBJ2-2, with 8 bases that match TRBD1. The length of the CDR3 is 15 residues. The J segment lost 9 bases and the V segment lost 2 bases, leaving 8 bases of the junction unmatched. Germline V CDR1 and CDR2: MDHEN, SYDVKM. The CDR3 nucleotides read TGTGCCAGCAGTTTACCTGGACAGGGAGGCCGGGAGCTGTTTTTT. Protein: CASSLPGQGGRELFF.

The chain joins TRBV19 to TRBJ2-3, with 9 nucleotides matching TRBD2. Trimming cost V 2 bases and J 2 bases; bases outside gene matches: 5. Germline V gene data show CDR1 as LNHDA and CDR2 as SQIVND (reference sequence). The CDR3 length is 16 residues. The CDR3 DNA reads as TGTGCCAGTAGTATAAAAGCGGGGGGCCTCACAGATACGCAGTATTTT. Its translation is CASSIKAGGLTDTQYF.

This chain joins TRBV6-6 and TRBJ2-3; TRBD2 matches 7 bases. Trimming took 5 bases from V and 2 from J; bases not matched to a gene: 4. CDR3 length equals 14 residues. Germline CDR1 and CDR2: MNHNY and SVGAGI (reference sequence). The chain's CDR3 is CASSDTSATDTQYF. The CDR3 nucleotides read TGTGCCAGCAGTGATACTAGCGCCACAGATACGCAGTATTTT.

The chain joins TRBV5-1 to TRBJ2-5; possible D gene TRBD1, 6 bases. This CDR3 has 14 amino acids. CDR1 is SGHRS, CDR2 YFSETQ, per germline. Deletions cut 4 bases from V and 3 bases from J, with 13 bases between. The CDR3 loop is CASSPDRAEETQYF. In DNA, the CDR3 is TGCGCCAGCAGCCCGGACAGAGCCGAAGAGACCCAGTACTTC. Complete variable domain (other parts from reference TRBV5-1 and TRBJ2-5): KAGVTQTPRYLIKTRGQQVTLSCSPISGHRSVSWYQQTPGQGLQFLFEYFSETQRNKGNFPGRFSGRQFSNSRSEMNVSTLELGDSALYLCASSPDRAEETQYFGPGTRLLVL.

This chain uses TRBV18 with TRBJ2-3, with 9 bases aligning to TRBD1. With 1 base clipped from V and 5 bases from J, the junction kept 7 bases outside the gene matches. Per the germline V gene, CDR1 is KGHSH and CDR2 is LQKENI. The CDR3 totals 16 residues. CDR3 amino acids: CASSPLTGGAEDTQYF. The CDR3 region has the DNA TGTGCCAGCTCACCACTGACAGGGGGGGCAGAAGATACGCAGTATTTT.

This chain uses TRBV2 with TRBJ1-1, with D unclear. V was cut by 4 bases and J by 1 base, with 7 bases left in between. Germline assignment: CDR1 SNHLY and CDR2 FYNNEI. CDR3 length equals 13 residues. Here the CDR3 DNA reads TGTGCCAGCAGTGGTGCGACGAACACTGAAGCTTTCTTT. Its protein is CASSGATNTEAFF.

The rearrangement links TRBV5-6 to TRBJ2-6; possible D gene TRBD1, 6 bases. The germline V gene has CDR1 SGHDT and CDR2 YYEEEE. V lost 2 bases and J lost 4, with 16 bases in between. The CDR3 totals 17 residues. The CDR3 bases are TGTGCCAGCAGCTTTTTTTCCGGGACATTCGGGGCCAACGTCCTGACTTTC. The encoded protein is CASSFFSGTFGANVLTF.

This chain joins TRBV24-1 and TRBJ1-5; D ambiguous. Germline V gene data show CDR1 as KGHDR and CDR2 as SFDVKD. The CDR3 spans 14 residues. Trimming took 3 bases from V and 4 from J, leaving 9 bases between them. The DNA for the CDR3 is TGTGCCACCAGTGATGAGGGCACTAATCAGCCCCAGCATTTT. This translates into CATSDEGTNQPQHF.

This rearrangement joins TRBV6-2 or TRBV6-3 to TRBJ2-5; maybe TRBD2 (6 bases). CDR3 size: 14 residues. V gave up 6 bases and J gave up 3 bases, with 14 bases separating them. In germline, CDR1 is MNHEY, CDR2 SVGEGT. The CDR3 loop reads CASSPLAGKETQYF. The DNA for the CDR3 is TGTGCCAGCAGCCCCCTGGCGGGGAAAGAGACCCAGTACTTC.

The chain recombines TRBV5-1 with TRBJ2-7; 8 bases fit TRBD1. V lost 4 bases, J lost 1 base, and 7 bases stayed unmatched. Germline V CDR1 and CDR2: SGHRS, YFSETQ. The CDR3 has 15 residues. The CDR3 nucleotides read TGCGCCAGCAGCAGCTGGGACAGGCGTTCCTACGAGCAGTACTTC. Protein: CASSSWDRRSYEQYF.

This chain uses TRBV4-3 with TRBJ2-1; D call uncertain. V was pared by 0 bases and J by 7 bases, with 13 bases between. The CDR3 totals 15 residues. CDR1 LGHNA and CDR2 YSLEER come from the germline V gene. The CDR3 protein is CASSQDRAGWNEQFF. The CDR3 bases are TGCGCCAGCAGCCAAGATCGGGCCGGGTGGAATGAGCAGTTCTTC.

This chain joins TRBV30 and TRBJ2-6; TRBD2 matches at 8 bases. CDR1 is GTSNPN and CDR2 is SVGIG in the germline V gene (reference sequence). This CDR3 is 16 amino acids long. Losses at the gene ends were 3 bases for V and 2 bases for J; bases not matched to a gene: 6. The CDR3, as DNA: TGTGCCTGGAGCCCCGGGCGGGGGGCTGGGGCCAACGTCCTGACTTTC. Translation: CAWSPGRGAGANVLTF.

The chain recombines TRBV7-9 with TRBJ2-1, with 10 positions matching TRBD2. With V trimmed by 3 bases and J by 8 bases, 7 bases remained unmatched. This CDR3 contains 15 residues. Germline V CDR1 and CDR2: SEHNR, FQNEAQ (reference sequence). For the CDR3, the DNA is TGTGCCAGCAGCTTGGTTAGCGGGGGGCCGGATGAGCAGTTCTTC. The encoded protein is CASSLVSGGPDEQFF. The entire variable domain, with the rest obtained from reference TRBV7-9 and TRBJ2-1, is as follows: DTGVSQNPRHKITKRGQNVTFRCDPISEHNRLYWYRQTLGQGPEFLTYFQNEAQLEKSRLLSDRFSAERPKGSFSTLEIQRTEQGDSAMYLCASSLVSGGPDEQFFGPGTRLTVL.

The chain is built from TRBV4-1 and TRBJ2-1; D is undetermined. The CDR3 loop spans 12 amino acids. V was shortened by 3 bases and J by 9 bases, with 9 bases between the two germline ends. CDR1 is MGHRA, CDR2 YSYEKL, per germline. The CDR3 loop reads CASSQSDGEQFF. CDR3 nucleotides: TGCGCCAGCAGCCAGTCGGACGGTGAGCAGTTCTTC.

CDR3: CASSLGGGLSYEQYF. The CDR3 DNA follows: TGTGCCAGCAGCTTGGGCGGGGGCCTCTCCTACGAGCAGTACTTC. The chain uses TRBV5-4 and TRBJ2-7; D is possibly TRBD2 (7 bases). Trimming took 0 bases from V and 0 from J, leaving 10 bases between them. From germline, CDR1 is SGHNT and CDR2 YYREEE (reference sequence). The CDR3 contains 15 residues.

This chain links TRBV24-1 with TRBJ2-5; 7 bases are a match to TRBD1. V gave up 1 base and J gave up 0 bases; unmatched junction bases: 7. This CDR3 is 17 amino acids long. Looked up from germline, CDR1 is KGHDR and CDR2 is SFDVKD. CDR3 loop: CATSDFRGLAYQETQYF. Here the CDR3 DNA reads TGTGCCACCAGTGATTTTAGGGGGCTGGCGTACCAAGAGACCCAGTACTTC.

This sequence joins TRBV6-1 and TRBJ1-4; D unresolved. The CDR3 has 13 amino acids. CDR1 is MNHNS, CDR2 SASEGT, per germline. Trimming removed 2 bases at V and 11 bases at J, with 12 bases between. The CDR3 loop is CASSEQEGGKLFF. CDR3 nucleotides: TGTGCCAGCAGTGAACAGGAGGGTGGGAAACTGTTTTTT.

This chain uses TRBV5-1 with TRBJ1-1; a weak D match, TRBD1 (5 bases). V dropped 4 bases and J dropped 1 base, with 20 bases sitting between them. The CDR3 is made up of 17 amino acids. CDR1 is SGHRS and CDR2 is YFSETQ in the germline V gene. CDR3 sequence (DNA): TGCGCCAGCAGCACCGGAGGACGGGGTGGGGCGAACACTGAAGCTTTCTTT. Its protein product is CASSTGGRGGANTEAFF.